A selection of T cell receptor beta chains follows, all from one sample in a study of T cell changes during pregnancy in multiple sclerosis. Sequenced by immunoSEQ multiplex PCR; TCRdb stores in-frame clones only, minus some. The sample shows 40,000 to 55,000 clones, approximately 94% of them seen only once. The source material was CD4+ T cells from peripheral blood mononuclear cells, sampled before pregnancy. The receptors stem from a female donor with multiple sclerosis, enrolled in a pregnancy study. Both conserved end residues are part of each CDR3. A D gene is named only where the DNA matches it firmly. Size tells how often a clone was seen (once, few, many) or the class of an expanded clone, and some rows leave it out.

. | TRBJ2-7 | TRBV10-3 | TRBD2 | TGTGCCATCAGTGAGCTAGCGGGAGGGCCCTACGAGCAGTACTTC | CAISELAGGPYEQYF
. | TRBJ1-2 | TRBV27 | TRBD1 | TGTGCCAGCAGTCCCCGGACAGGGCTCTACACCTTC | CASSPRTGLYTF
once | TRBJ1-1 | TRBV18 | TRBD1 | TGTGCCAGCTCCGGACAGGGGTCGAACACTGAAGCTTTCTTT | CASSGQGSNTEAFF
. | TRBJ2-1 | TRBV29-1 | TRBD2 | TGCAGCGTTTCGAAGGCGGGAGGGCCCTACAATGAGCAGTTCTTC | CSVSKAGGPYNEQFF
. | TRBJ2-4 | TRBV6-5 | TRBD1 | TGTGCCAGCAGTCGACGGACAGGGGCTAAAAACATTCAGTACTTC | CASSRRTGAKNIQYF
. | TRBJ2-5 | TRBV14 | TRBD2 | TGTGCCAGCAGCCCATTGATAGCGGGAGTGGGGAAAGAGACCCAGTACTTC | CASSPLIAGVGKETQYF
. | TRBJ1-2 | TRBV12-5 | . | TGTGCTAGTGGTCCGACTTTAGAGGGCTATGGCTACACCTTC | CASGPTLEGYGYTF
. | TRBJ2-3 | TRBV9 | TRBD2 | TGTGCCAGCAGCGTGAACGGACTAGCTTCAAATACGCAGTATTTT | CASSVNGLASNTQYF
. | TRBJ2-1 | TRBV27 | TRBD2 | TGTGCCGCTAGCGGGAGGCCCTACAATGAGCAGTTCTTC | CAASGRPYNEQFF
. | TRBJ1-1 | TRBV5-1 | . | TGCGCCAGCTATATAGGGGGGGCGGGCACTGAAGCTTTCTTT | CASYIGGAGTEAFF
few | TRBJ2-3 | TRBV9 | TRBD1 | TGTGCCAGCAGCGTAGGCCCCCAACAGGGGGATACGCAGTATTTT | CASSVGPQQGDTQYF
. | TRBJ2-1 | TRBV5-5 | TRBD2 | TGTGCCAGCAGCTCCCTAGGACTAGCGGGAGGGCCGAGTGAGCAGTTCTTC | CASSSLGLAGGPSEQFF
. | TRBJ2-1 | TRBV7-3 | TRBD2 | TGTGCCAGCAGCTTATCACCTAGCGGCTACAATGAGCAGTTCTTC | CASSLSPSGYNEQFF
. | TRBJ2-4 | TRBV11-1 | TRBD1 | TGTGCCAGCAGCTTAACAGGGGTAAACATTCAGTACTTC | CASSLTGVNIQYF
. | TRBJ2-1 | TRBV5-1 | TRBD2 | TGCGCCAGCAGCTTGGCTAGCGGCTATGAGCAGTTCTTC | CASSLASGYEQFF